The 4 T cell receptor beta chains presented below share a single source sample, sequenced in a study of identical twins. TCRdb re-derived calls from the 5' RACE reads in MiXCR, one entry per CDR3 protein. The sample records approximately 600,000 distinct CDR3 sequences, just over 7% being singletons. The sample also formed part of further work on yellow fever vaccine responses in identical twins.

The material sequenced was PBMCs. These receptors originate from a woman aged 18-29 years in good health.

This clonotype has at least ten counts. The chain carries TRBV20-1 and TRBJ2-5, with 10 positions matching TRBD2. Germline values: CDR1 DFQATT, CDR2 SNEGSKA (reference sequence). The CDR3 consists of 16 residues. The trim removed 3 bases at V and 0 bases at J, leaving 7 bases unmatched. Written as DNA, the CDR3 is TGCAGTGCTAGGGAGACTAGCGGGTGGAACCAAGAGACCCAGTACTTC. Translating it yields CSARETSGWNQETQYF.

This clonotype was detected many times. The chain joins TRBV28 to TRBJ2-2; a weak D match, TRBD1 (6 bases). This CDR3 comprises 15 residues. The V end was cut by 2 bases, the J end by 4 bases, with 11 bases between. Germline CDR1 is MDHEN and CDR2 is SYDVKM. CDR3 nucleotides: TGTGCCAGCAGTTTAGGGAGACAGGCCACCGGGGAGCTGTTTTTT. Protein sequence: CASSLGRQATGELFF. The full variable domain, completed using reference TRBV28 and TRBJ2-2, is DVKVTQSSRYLVKRTGEKVFLECVQDMDHENMFWYRQDPGLGLRLIYFSYDVKMKEKGDIPEGYSVSREKKERFSLILESASTNQTSMYLCASSLGRQATGELFFGEGSRLTVL.

The chain recombines TRBV7-8 with TRBJ1-2; 7 nucleotides match TRBD1. J was trimmed by 0 bases and V by 3 bases; bases with no gene match: 7. The CDR3 sequence is 16 residues long. Germline V gives CDR1 SGHVS, CDR2 FQNEAQ. This chain's CDR3 is CASSFETGRANYGYTF. The DNA of the CDR3 is TGTGCCAGCAGCTTTGAGACAGGGAGAGCTAACTATGGCTACACCTTC.

With respect to this clonotype: At one of its ends the junction is not consistent with the germline gene, which may arise from a read error. This rearrangement joins TRBV28 to TRBJ1-4, with 9 bases identical to TRBD1. The CDR3 has 15 amino acids. From germline, CDR1 is MDHEN and CDR2 SYDVKM. In DNA, the CDR3 is TGTGCCAGCAACACGGGACAGGGTATCGCTGAAAAACCGTTTTTT. It is translated as CASNTGQGIAEKPFF.